These T cell receptor beta chains were read from a single sample in a study of blood T cell repertoires in COVID-19. Using immunoSEQ multiplex PCR, the repertoire was profiled, and TCRdb retains in-frame clones only, with some absent. The table records roughly 290,000 clones, around 90% of them present only once. The sample was PBMCs or T cells enriched from blood (not recorded which). Every receptor here comes from a woman in her late teens or twenties with acute COVID-19. The CDR3 runs from the conserved cysteine through the conserved F or W. A D gene is named only where the DNA matches it firmly. Rows give clone size only sometimes, using once, few, many, or a class for an expanded clone.

TRBV27	few	TRBD1	TRBJ1-1	TGTGCCAGCAGTCAACAGGGGGGATTTACTGAAGCTTTCTTT	CASSQQGGFTEAFF
TRBV30	.	TRBD1	TRBJ2-5	TGTGCCTGGAGTGTACTCATAGGACAGGGGGAGACCCAGTACTTC	CAWSVLIGQGETQYF
TRBV5-1	once	.	TRBJ1-5	TGCGCCAGCAGCTTTGACAGTAATCAGCCCCAGCATTTT	CASSFDSNQPQHF
TRBV15	once	.	TRBJ2-5	TGTGCCACCAGCAGAGATCGGAGACCTCAAGAGACCCAGTACTTC	CATSRDRRPQETQYF
TRBV5-1	.	TRBD2	TRBJ2-1	TGCGCCAGCAGCCTCGTGGTGCTAACTAGCGGGAGATACAATGAGCAGTTCTTC	CASSLVVLTSGRYNEQFF
TRBV28	.	.	TRBJ1-5	TGTGCCAGCAGTTTATACCGCCGGAATCAGCCCCAGCATTTT	CASSLYRRNQPQHF
TRBV11-2	.	.	TRBJ2-7	TGTGCCAGCAGCTCCCAGTACGAGCAGTACTTC	CASSSQYEQYF
TRBV2	.	.	TRBJ1-6	TGTGCCAGCAGTAAAGACAGTAGCTCCTATAATTCACCCCTCCACTTT	CASSKDSSSYNSPLHF
TRBV7-8	.	.	TRBJ1-4	TGTGCCAGCAGCGAAGGTGCGGGGACCGATGAAAAACTGTTTTTT	CASSEGAGTDEKLFF
TRBV11-2	once	.	TRBJ1-3	TGTGCCAGCAGCCCGCATGAAGGGGTTCTAAACACCATATATTTT	CASSPHEGVLNTIYF
TRBV24-1	.	.	TRBJ1-4	TGTGCCACCGACAGGAATAATGAAAAACTGTTTTTT	CATDRNNEKLFF
TRBV30	many	TRBD2	TRBJ2-2	TGTGCCTCACCCCGTGGTCTAGCGGGCACCGGGGAGCTGTTTTTT	CASPRGLAGTGELFF
TRBV5-6	.	TRBD2	TRBJ2-3	TGTGCCAGCAGCCATGGACTAGACCCAGATACGCAGTATTTT	CASSHGLDPDTQYF
TRBV4-1	.	.	TRBJ2-3	TGCGCCAGCAGCAAAAGGGGTCCCGGTGGGGACTTGTCCTTCCATACGCAGTATTTT	CASSKRGPGGDLSFHTQYF
TRBV6-2/TRBV6-3	.	.	TRBJ2-7	TGTGCCAGCAGTTACCAGACCGCCGGGAGAAGGAGGTACGAGCAGTACTTC	CASSYQTAGRRRYEQYF
TRBV18	.	TRBD2	TRBJ2-1	TGTGCCAGCTCACCAACTAGCGGGATAAGCTCCTACAATGAGCAGTTCTTC	CASSPTSGISSYNEQFF
TRBV5-1	.	TRBD1	TRBJ2-1	TGCGCCAGCAGCTACGGGACAGGGTACAATGAGCAGTTCTTC	CASSYGTGYNEQFF
TRBV25-1	.	.	TRBJ2-1	TGTGCCAGCAGTGAGAGCAGGGGTTACAATGAGCAGTTCTTC	CASSESRGYNEQFF